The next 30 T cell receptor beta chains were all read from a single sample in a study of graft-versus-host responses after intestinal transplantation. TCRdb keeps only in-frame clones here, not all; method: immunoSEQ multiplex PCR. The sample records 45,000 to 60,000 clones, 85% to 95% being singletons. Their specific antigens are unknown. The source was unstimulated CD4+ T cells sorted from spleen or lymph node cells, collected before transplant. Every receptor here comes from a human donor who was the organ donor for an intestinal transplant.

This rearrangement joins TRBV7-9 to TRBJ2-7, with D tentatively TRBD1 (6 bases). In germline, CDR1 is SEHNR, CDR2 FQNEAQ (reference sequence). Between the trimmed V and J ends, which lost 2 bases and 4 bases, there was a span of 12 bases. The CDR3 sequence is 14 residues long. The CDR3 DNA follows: TGTGCCAGCAGCTTAATGGGGGCGCAATACGAGCAGTACTTC. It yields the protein CASSLMGAQYEQYF.

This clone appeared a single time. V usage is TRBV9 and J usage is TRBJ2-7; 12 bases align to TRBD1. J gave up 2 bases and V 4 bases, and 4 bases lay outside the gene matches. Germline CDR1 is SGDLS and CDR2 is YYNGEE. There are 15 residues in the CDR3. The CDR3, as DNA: TGTGCCAGCAGCCCGGGACAGGGGGCAGCCTACGAGCAGTACTTC. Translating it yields CASSPGQGAAYEQYF.

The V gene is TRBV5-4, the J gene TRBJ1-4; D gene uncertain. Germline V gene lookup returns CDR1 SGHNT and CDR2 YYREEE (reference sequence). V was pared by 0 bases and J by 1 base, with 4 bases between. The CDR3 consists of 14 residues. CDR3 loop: CASSLGVTNEKLFF. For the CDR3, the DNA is TGTGCCAGCAGCTTGGGTGTAACTAATGAAAAACTGTTTTTT. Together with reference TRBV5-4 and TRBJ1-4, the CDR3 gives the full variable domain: ETGVTQSPTHLIKTRGQQVTLRCSSQSGHNTVSWYQQALGQGPQFIFQYYREEENGRGNFPPRFSGLQFPNYSSELNVNALELDDSALYLCASSLGVTNEKLFFGSGTQLSVL.

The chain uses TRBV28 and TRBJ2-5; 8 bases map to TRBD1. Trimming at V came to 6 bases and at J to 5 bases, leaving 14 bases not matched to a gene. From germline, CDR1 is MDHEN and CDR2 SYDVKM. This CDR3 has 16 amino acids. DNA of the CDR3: TGTGCCAGCAGGCACACCCAGGGGGCGCGGCAGGAGACCCAGTACTTC. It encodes CASRHTQGARQETQYF. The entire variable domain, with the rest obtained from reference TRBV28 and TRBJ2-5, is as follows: DVKVTQSSRYLVKRTGEKVFLECVQDMDHENMFWYRQDPGLGLRLIYFSYDVKMKEKGDIPEGYSVSREKKERFSLILESASTNQTSMYLCASRHTQGARQETQYFGPGTRLLVL.

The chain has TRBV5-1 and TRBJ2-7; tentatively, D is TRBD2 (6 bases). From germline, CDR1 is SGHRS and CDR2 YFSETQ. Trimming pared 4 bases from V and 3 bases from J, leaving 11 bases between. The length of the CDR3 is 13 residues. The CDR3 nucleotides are TGCGCCAGCAGCCTGGGACTCGGCTACGAGCAGTACTTC. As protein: CASSLGLGYEQYF. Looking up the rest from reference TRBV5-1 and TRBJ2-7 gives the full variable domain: KAGVTQTPRYLIKTRGQQVTLSCSPISGHRSVSWYQQTPGQGLQFLFEYFSETQRNKGNFPGRFSGRQFSNSRSEMNVSTLELGDSALYLCASSLGLGYEQYFGPGTRLTVT.

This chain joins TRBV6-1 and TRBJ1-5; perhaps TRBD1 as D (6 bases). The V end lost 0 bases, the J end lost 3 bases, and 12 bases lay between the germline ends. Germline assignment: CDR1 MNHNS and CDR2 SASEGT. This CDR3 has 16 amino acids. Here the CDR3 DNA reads TGTGCCAGCAGTGAAGCGCGGGGGACATTCAATCAGCCCCAGCATTTT. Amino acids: CASSEARGTFNQPQHF.

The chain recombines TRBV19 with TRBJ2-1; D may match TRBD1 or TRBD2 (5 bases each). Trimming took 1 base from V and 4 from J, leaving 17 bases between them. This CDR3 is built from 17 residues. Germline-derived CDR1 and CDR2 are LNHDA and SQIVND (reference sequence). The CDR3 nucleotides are TGTGCCAGTAGTATAGGTGGGACCATTACCCCGTACAATGAGCAGTTCTTC. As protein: CASSIGGTITPYNEQFF.

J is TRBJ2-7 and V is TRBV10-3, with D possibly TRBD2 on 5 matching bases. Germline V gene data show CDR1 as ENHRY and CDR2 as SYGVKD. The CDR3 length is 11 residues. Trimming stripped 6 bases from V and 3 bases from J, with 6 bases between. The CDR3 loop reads CAIRRDYEQYF. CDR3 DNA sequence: TGTGCCATCAGGAGGGACTACGAGCAGTACTTC.

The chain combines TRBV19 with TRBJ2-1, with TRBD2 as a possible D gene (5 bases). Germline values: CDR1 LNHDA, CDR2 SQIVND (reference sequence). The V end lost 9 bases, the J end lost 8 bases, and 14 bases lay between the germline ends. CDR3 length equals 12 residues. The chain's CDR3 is CASRGNGDEQFF. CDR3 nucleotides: TGTGCCAGCCGGGGAAATGGAGATGAGCAGTTCTTC. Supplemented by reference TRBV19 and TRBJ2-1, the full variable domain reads DGGITQSPKYLFRKEGQNVTLSCEQNLNHDAMYWYRQDPGQGLRLIYYSQIVNDFQKGDIAEGYSVSREKKESFPLTVTSAQKNPTAFYLCASRGNGDEQFFGPGTRLTVL.

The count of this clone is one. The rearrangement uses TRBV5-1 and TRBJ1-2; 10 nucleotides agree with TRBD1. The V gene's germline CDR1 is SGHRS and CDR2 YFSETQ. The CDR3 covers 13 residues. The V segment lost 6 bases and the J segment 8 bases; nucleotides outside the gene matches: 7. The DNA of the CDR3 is TGCGCCAGCACCCACGGACAGGGGGAAGGCTACACCTTC. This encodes CASTHGQGEGYTF.

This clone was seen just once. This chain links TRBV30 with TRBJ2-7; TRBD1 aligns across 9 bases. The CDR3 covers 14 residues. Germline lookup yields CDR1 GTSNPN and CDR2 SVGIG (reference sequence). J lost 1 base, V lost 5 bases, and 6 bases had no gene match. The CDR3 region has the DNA TGTGCCTGGGACCCCGGGACAGGGTCCTACGAGCAGTACTTC. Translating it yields CAWDPGTGSYEQYF.

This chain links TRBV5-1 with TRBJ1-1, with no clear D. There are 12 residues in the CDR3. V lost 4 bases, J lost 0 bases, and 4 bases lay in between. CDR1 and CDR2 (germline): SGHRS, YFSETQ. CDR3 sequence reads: CASSEVNTEAFF. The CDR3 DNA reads TGCGCCAGCAGCGAGGTGAACACTGAAGCTTTCTTT.

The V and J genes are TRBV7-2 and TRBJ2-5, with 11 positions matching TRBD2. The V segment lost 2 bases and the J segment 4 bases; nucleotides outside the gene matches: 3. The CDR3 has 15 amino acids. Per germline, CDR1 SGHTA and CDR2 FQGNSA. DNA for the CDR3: TGTGCCAGCAGCTTAACTAGCGGGAGTCGAGAGACCCAGTACTTC. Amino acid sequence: CASSLTSGSRETQYF.

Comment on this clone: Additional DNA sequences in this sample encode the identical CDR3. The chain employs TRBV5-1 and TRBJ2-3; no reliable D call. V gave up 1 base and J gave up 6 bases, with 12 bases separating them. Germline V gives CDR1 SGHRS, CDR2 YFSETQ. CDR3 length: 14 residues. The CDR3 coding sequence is TGCGCCAGCAGCTTGTCAGAATCGACTGATACGCAGTATTTT. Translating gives CASSLSESTDTQYF.

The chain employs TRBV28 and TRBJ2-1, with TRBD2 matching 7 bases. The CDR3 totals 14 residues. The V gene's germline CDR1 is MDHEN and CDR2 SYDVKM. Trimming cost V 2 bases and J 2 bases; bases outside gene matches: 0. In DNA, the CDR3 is TGTGCCAGCAGTTTACTAGCGGCCTACAATGAGCAGTTCTTC. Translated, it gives CASSLLAAYNEQFF.

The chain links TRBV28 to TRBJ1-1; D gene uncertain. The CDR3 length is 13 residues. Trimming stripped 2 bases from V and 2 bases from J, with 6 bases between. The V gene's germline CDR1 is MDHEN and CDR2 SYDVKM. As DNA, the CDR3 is TGTGCCAGCAGTTTAAACACCAACACTGAAGCTTTCTTT. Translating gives CASSLNTNTEAFF.

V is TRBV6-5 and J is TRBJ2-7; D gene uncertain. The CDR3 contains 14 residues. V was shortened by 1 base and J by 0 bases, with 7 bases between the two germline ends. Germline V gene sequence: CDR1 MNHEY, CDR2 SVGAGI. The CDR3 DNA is TGTGCCAGCAGTTACTTCGAGGTCTCCTACGAGCAGTACTTC. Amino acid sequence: CASSYFEVSYEQYF.

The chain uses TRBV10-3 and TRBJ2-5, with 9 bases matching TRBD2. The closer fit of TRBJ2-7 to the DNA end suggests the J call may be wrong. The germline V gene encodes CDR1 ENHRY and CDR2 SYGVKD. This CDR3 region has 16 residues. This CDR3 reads CAISDPRGRAFYEQYF. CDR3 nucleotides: TGTGCCATCAGCGACCCCCGCGGGAGGGCCTTCTACGAGCAGTACTTC.

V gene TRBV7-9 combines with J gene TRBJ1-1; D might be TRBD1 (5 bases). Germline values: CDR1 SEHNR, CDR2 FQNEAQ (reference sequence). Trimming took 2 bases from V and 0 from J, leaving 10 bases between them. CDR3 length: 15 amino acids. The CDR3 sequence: CASSLWADMNTEAFF. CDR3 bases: TGTGCCAGCAGCTTATGGGCGGACATGAACACTGAAGCTTTCTTT.

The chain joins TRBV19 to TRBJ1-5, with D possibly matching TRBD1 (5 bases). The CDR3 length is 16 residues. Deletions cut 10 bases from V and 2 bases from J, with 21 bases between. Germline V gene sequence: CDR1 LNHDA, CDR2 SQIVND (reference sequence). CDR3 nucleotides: TGTGCCACCACCATGGGGGTTGGTGTGGGCAATCAGCCCCAGCATTTT. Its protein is CATTMGVGVGNQPQHF.

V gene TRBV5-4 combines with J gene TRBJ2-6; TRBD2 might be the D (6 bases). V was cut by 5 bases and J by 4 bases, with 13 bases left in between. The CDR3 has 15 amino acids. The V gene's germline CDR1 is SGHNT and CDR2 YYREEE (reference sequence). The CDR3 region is CASRRLVPGANVLTF. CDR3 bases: TGTGCCAGCAGGCGACTAGTGCCAGGGGCCAACGTCCTGACTTTC. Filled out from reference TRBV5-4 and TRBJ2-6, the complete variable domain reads ETGVTQSPTHLIKTRGQQVTLRCSSQSGHNTVSWYQQALGQGPQFIFQYYREEENGRGNFPPRFSGLQFPNYSSELNVNALELDDSALYLCASRRLVPGANVLTFGAGSRLTVL.

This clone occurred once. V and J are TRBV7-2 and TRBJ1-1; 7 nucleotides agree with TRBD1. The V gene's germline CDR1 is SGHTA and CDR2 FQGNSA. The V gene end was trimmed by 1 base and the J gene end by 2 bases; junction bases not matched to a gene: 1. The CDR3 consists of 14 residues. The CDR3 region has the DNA TGTGCCAGCAGCTTAGGGACAGGAAACACTGAAGCTTTCTTT. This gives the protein CASSLGTGNTEAFF.

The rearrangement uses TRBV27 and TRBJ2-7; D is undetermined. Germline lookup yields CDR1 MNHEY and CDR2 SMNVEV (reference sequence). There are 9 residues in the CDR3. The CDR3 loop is CAGWYEQYF. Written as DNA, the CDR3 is TGTGCGGGGTGGTACGAGCAGTACTTC.

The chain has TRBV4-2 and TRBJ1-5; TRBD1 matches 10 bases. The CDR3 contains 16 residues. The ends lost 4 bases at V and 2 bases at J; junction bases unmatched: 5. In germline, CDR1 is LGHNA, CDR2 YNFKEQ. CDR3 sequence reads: CASSLTGGSGNQPQHF. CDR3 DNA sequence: TGTGCCAGCAGCCTGACAGGGGGCAGCGGCAATCAGCCCCAGCATTTT.

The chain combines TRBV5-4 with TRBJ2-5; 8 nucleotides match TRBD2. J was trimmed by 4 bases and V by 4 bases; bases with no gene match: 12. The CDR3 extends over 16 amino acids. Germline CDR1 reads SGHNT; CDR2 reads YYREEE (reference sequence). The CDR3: CASSRASGRGGETQYF. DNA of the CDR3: TGTGCCAGCAGCAGGGCAAGCGGGAGAGGTGGAGAGACCCAGTACTTC.

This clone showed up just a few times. The CDR3 reads CASSLPSGNTGELFF. The CDR3 bases are TGTGCCAGCAGCTTGCCTAGCGGGAACACCGGGGAGCTGTTTTTT. The gene calls are TRBV5-4 and TRBJ2-2; 7 nucleotides line up with TRBD2. With V trimmed by 1 base and J by 1 base, 1 base remained unmatched. Germline V lookup: CDR1 SGHNT, CDR2 YYREEE (reference sequence). This CDR3 has 15 amino acids. Full variable domain (outside the CDR3, taken from reference TRBV5-4 and TRBJ2-2): ETGVTQSPTHLIKTRGQQVTLRCSSQSGHNTVSWYQQALGQGPQFIFQYYREEENGRGNFPPRFSGLQFPNYSSELNVNALELDDSALYLCASSLPSGNTGELFFGEGSRLTVL.

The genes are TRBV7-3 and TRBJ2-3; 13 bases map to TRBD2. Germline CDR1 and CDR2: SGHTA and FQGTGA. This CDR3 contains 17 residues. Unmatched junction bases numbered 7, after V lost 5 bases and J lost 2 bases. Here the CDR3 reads CASSARTSGSPTDTQYF. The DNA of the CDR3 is TGTGCCAGCAGCGCCCGGACTAGCGGGAGTCCCACAGATACGCAGTATTTT.

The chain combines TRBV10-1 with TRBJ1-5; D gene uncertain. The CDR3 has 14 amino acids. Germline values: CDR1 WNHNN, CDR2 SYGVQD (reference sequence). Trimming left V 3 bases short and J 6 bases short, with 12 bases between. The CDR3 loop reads CASSEGFVGQPQHF. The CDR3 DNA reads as TGCGCCAGCAGTGAAGGTTTCGTGGGTCAGCCCCAGCATTTT.

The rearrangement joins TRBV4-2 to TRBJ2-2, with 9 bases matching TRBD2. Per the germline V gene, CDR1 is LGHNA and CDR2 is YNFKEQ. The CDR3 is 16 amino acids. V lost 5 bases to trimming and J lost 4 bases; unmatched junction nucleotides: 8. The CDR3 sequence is CASSVRAGGATGELFF. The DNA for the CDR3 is TGTGCCAGCAGCGTAAGAGCGGGAGGAGCCACCGGGGAGCTGTTTTTT.

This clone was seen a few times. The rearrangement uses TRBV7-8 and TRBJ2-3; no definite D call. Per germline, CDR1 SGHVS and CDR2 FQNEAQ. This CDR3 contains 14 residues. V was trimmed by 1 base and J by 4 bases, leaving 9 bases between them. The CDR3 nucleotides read TGTGCCAGCAGCTTAGGGGGTAGGGCAGATACGCAGTATTTT. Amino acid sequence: CASSLGGRADTQYF.